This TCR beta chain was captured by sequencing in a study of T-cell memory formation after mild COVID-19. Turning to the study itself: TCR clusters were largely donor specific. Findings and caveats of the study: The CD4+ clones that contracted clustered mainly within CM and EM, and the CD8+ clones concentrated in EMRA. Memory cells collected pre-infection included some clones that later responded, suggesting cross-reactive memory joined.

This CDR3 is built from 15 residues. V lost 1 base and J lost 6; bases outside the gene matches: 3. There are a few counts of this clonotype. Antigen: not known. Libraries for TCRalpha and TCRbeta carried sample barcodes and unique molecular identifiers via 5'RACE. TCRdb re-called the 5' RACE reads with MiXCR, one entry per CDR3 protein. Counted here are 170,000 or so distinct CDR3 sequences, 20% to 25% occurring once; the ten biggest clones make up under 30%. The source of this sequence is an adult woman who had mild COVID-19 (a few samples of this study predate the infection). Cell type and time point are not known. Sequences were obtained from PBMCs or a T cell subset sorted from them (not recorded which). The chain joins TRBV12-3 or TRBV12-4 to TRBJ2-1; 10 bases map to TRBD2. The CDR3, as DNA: TGTGCCAGCAGTTTAGGGGCTAGCGGGAGCAATGAGCAGTTCTTC. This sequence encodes CASSLGASGSNEQFF.